This is a list of T cell receptor beta chains from one sample in a study of T-cell reconstitution after alpha-beta-depleted transplantation in children. From the PCR reads, TCRdb called clonotypes with MiXCR, one entry per CDR3 protein. The sample has around 500,000 distinct CDR3 sequences; about 23% are singletons. The sequencing here drew on PBMCs, mostly from graft donor cells, taken 360 days after TCRalphabeta/CD19-depleted stem cell transplant. The source is a boy in the first two years of life who had a stem cell transplant for acute myeloid leukemia, so the T cells may come from the graft donor. Each CDR3 is given with its conserved first and last residue. A D gene is named only where the DNA matches it firmly. The listing skips clone size in some rows; elsewhere it reads once, few, many or a size class.

j_call | v_call | d_call | clone_size | cdr3_aa | cdr3_nt
TRBJ2-2 | TRBV28 | NA | NA | CATLPGVVGELFF | TGTGCCACCCTCCCGGGGGTAGTCGGGGAGCTGTTTTTT
TRBJ2-3 | TRBV7-6 | NA | NA | CASSPLEDTQYF | TGTGCCAGCAGTCCCTTAGAGGATACGCAGTATTTT
TRBJ2-5 | TRBV5-1 | NA | few | CASSLVPGLGQETQYF | TGCGCCAGCAGCTTGGTTCCGGGGTTAGGGCAAGAGACCCAGTACTTC
TRBJ1-5 | TRBV6-1 | NA | NA | CASRRGPDQPQHF | TGTGCCAGCAGACGGGGGCCCGATCAGCCCCAGCATTTT
TRBJ1-4 | TRBV30 | NA | few | CAWSYNPLSATNEKLFF | TGTGCCTGGAGTTACAACCCGTTAAGTGCAACTAATGAAAAACTGTTTTTT
TRBJ1-6 | TRBV20-1 | TRBD1 | many | CSALRGPDSPLHF | TGCAGTGCTCTAAGGGGGCCGGATTCACCCCTCCACTTT
TRBJ2-2 | TRBV12-3/TRBV12-4 | NA | many | CASSPLQGAGELFF | TGTGCCAGCAGTCCCCTACAGGGCGCCGGGGAGCTGTTTTTT
TRBJ2-5 | TRBV6-1 | TRBD2 | NA | CASSTPTSGGETQYF | TGTGCCAGCAGTACACCGACTAGCGGGGGAGAGACCCAGTACTTC
TRBJ1-2 | TRBV6-1 | NA | NA | CASSEAQGSNYGYTF | TGTGCCAGCAGTGAAGCACAGGGATCTAACTATGGCTACACCTTC
TRBJ1-1 | TRBV20-1 | TRBD1 | NA | CSVPGQGTTEAFF | TGCAGTGTCCCGGGACAGGGGACGACTGAAGCTTTCTTT
TRBJ1-2 | TRBV2 | TRBD1 | NA | CASRPQGIRQGNYGYTF | TGTGCCAGCAGGCCCCAAGGGATTAGACAGGGAAACTATGGCTACACCTTC
TRBJ1-1 | TRBV5-1 | NA | NA | CASRDRAEDTEAFF | TGCGCCAGCAGGGATAGGGCTGAGGACACTGAAGCTTTCTTT
TRBJ2-1 | TRBV15 | TRBD2 | few | CATTGRVGLAKNEQFF | TGTGCCACTACGGGGAGAGTGGGACTAGCGAAGAATGAGCAGTTCTTC
TRBJ1-2 | TRBV28 | NA | many | CASSFTNSYNGYTF | TGTGCCAGCAGTTTCACAAACAGCTACAATGGCTACACCTTC
TRBJ2-1 | TRBV12-3/TRBV12-4 | NA | NA | CASSLALRDNEQFF | TGTGCCAGCAGTTTAGCGCTCAGGGACAATGAGCAGTTCTTC
TRBJ2-3 | TRBV27 | NA | NA | CASSYRTGFTEYF | TGTGCCAGCAGTTATCGGACGGGCTTTACGGAGTATTTT
TRBJ2-3 | TRBV5-6 | NA | NA | CASSSRHFSSTDTQYF | TGTGCCAGCAGCTCCCGACATTTCTCTAGCACAGATACGCAGTATTTT
TRBJ1-1 | TRBV28 | TRBD1 | NA | CASSLGTGGNTEAFF | TGTGCCAGCAGTCTAGGGACAGGAGGGAACACTGAAGCTTTCTTT
TRBJ2-7 | TRBV6-1 | TRBD1 | many | CASSQGQQERSYEQYF | TGTGCCAGCAGCCAGGGACAGCAAGAACGCTCCTACGAGCAGTACTTC
TRBJ2-1 | TRBV7-9 | NA | few | CASSPKGPYNEQFF | TGTGCCAGCAGCCCAAAAGGACCGTACAATGAGCAGTTCTTC
TRBJ2-5 | TRBV20-1 | NA | NA | CSARDVQDLWETQYF | TGCAGTGCTAGAGATGTCCAGGACTTATGGGAGACCCAGTACTTC
TRBJ2-1 | TRBV27 | TRBD1 | NA | CASSLTGTLEQFF | TGTGCCAGCAGTTTGACAGGGACACTTGAGCAGTTCTTC
TRBJ2-3 | TRBV25-1 | NA | few | CASSDVGATDTQYF | TGTGCCAGCAGTGATGTTGGGGCCACCGATACGCAGTATTTT
TRBJ2-5 | TRBV6-1 | NA | few | CASNRGTGLETQYF | TGTGCCAGCAATAGGGGCACGGGGCTCGAGACCCAGTACTTC
TRBJ2-7 | TRBV7-2 | NA | NA | CASSYGLGGEQYF | TGTGCCAGCAGCTACGGACTAGGGGGTGAGCAGTACTTC
TRBJ2-7 | TRBV9 | NA | few | CASSVEARGDHEQYF | TGTGCCAGCAGCGTAGAGGCCAGGGGAGATCACGAGCAGTACTTC
TRBJ2-1 | TRBV2 | TRBD2 | NA | CASSEWASTSGGFNNEQFF | TGTGCCAGCAGTGAATGGGCCTCTACTAGCGGGGGGTTCAACAATGAGCAGTTCTTC
TRBJ1-5 | TRBV29-1 | NA | many | CSVEVGAGNQPQHF | TGCAGCGTTGAGGTGGGGGCGGGCAATCAGCCCCAGCATTTT